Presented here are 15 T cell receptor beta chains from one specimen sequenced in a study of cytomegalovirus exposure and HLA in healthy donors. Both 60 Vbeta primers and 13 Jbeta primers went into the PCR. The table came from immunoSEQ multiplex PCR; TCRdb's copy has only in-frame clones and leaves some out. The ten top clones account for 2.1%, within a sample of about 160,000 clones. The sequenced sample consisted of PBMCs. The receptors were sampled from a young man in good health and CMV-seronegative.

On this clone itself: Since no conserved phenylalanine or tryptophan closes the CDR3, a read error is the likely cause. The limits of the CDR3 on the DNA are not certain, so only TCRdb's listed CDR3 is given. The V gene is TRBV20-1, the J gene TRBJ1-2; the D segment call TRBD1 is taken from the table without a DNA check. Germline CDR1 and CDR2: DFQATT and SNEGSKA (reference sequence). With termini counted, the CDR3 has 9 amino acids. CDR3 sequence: CSAPGQGPH.

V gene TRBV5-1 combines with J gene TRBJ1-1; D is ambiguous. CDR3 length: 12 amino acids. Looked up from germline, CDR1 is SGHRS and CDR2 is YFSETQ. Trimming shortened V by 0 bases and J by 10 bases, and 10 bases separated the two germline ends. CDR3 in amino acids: CASSLERSGAFF. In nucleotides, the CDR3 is TGCGCCAGCAGCTTGGAAAGGTCAGGAGCTTTCTTT.

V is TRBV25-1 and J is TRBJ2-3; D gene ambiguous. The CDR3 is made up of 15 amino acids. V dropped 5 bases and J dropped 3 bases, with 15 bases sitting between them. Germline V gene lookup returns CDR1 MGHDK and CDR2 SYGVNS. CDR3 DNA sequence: TGTGCCAGCAGTCCCGTCGGAGCGAGGACAGATACGCAGTATTTT. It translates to CASSPVGARTDTQYF.

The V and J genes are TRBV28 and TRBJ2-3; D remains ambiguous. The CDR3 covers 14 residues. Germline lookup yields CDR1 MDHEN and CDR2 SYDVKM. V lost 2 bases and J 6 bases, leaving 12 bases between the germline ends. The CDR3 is CASSLGQTLDTQYF. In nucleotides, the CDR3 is TGTGCCAGCAGTTTAGGGCAGACATTGGATACGCAGTATTTT.

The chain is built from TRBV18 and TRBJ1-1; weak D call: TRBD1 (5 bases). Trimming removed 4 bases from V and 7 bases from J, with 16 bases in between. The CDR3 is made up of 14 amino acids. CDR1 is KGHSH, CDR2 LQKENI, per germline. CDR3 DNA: TGTGCCAGCTCACTTTATGGGGGAGGCGGTGAAGCTTTCTTT. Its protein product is CASSLYGGGGEAFF. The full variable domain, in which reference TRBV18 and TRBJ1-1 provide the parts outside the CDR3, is NAGVMQNPRHLVRRRGQEARLRCSPMKGHSHVYWYRQLPEEGLKFMVYLQKENIIDESGMPKERFSAEFPKEGPSILRIQQVVRGDSAAYFCASSLYGGGGEAFFGQGTRLTVV.

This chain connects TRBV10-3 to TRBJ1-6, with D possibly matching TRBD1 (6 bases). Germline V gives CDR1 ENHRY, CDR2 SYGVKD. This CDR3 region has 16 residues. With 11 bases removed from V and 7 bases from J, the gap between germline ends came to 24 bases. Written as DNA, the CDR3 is TGTGCCTCAGCCCCCCGAGCAGGGGAAATGAATTCACCCCTCCACTTT. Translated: CASAPRAGEMNSPLHF.

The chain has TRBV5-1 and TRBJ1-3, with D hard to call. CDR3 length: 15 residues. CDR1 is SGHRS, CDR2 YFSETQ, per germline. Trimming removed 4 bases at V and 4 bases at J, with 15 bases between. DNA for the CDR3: TGCGCCAGCAGCAACAATACCAGTTCCGGAAACACCATATATTTT. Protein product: CASSNNTSSGNTIYF.

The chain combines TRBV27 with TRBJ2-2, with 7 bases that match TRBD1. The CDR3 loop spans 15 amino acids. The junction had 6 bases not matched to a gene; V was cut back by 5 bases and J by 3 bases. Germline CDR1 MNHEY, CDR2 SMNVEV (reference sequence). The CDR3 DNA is TGTGCCAGCAGTGCCCGGACAGGCTACACCGGGGAGCTGTTTTTT. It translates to CASSARTGYTGELFF.

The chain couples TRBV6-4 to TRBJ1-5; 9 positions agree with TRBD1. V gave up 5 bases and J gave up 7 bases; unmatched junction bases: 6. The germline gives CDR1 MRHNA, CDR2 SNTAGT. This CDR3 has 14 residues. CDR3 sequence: CASSRTGEGQPQHF. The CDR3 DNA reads TGTGCCAGCAGTCGGACAGGGGAAGGACAGCCCCAGCATTTT.

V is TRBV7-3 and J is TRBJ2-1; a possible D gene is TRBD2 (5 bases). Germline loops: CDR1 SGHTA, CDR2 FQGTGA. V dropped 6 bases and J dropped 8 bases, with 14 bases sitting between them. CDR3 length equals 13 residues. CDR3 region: CASRSDLYDEQFF. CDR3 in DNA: TGTGCCAGCAGGTCGGACTTGTATGATGAGCAGTTCTTC.

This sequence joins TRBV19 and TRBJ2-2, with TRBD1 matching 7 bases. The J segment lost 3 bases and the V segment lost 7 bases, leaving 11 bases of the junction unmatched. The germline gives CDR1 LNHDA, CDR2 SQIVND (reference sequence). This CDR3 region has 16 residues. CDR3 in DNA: TGTGCCAGTACCCCACGCAGGACAGGAGACACCGGGGAGCTGTTTTTT. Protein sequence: CASTPRRTGDTGELFF.

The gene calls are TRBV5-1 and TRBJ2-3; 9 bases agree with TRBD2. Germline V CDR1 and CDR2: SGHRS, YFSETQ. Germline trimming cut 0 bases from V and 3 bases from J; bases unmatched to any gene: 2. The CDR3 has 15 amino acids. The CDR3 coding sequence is TGCGCCAGCAGCTTGGAGAGCGGGGGGACAGATACGCAGTATTTT. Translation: CASSLESGGTDTQYF.

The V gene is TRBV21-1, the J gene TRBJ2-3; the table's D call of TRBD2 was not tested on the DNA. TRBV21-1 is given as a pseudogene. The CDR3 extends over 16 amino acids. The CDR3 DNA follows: TGTGCCAGCAGCACCGCAAGGGGGGGAGGCACAGATACGCAGTATTTT. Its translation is CASSTARGGGTDTQYF.

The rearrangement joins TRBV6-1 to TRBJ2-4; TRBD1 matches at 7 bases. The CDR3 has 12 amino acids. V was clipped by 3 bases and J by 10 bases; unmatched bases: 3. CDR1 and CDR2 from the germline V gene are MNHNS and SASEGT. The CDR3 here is CASSDTGVIQYF. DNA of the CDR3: TGTGCCAGCAGTGATACAGGGGTTATTCAGTACTTC.

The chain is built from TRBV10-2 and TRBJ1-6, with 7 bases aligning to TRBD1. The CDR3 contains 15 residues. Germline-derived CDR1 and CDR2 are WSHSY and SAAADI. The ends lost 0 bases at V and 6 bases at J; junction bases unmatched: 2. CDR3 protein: CASSESGTVNSPLHF. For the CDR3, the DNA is TGCGCCAGCAGTGAGTCGGGGACAGTTAATTCACCCCTCCACTTT.